This is a list of T cell receptor beta chains from one sample in a study of blood T cell repertoires in COVID-19. Sequencing used immunoSEQ multiplex PCR; TCRdb keeps in-frame clones, though not all of them. In the table there are approximately 12,000 clones, around 79% of which are singletons. Sequenced material: peripheral blood. Every receptor here comes from an elderly man with acute or convalescent COVID-19. CDR3s include the opening cysteine and the closing phenylalanine or tryptophan. The D gene is left open where the match is weak. Some rows mark clone size as missing; the rest say once, few, many or name a class of expanded clone.

V: TRBV5-1
D: TRBD2
size: -
J: TRBJ2-1
DNA: TGCGCCAGCAGCGGGGGCGGGGGGCCCTACAATGAGCAGTTCTTC
CDR3: CASSGGGGPYNEQFF

V: TRBV10-3
D: TRBD2
size: few
J: TRBJ2-3
DNA: TGTGCCACCGAGACTAGCGCCAGCACAGATACGCAGTATTTT
CDR3: CATETSASTDTQYF

V: TRBV18
D: -
size: -
J: TRBJ1-6
DNA: TGTGCCAGCTCACCTTTCGGACAGACTAATTCACCCCTCCACTTT
CDR3: CASSPFGQTNSPLHF

V: TRBV29-1
D: TRBD1
size: few
J: TRBJ1-1
DNA: TGCAGCGTCGAAGACAGGGACACTGAAGCTTTCTTT
CDR3: CSVEDRDTEAFF

V: TRBV18
D: -
size: -
J: TRBJ1-1
DNA: TGTGCCAGCTTTGCCGGGACTGGGAACACTGAAGCTTTCTTT
CDR3: CASFAGTGNTEAFF

V: TRBV6-5
D: -
size: once
J: TRBJ1-1
DNA: TGTGCCAGCAGTTACTCCCCCGTAGAGTCTGAAGCTTTCTTT
CDR3: CASSYSPVESEAFF

V: TRBV18
D: TRBD1
size: -
J: TRBJ2-1
DNA: TGTGCCACCCTCCAAGGACAGGGAAACTACAATGAGCAGTTCTTC
CDR3: CATLQGQGNYNEQFF

V: TRBV15
D: -
size: -
J: TRBJ1-1
DNA: TGTGCCACCAGCACCCAAGCGGGGGGCCGGGTGGCTTTCTTT
CDR3: CATSTQAGGRVAFF

V: TRBV6-5
D: TRBD1
size: -
J: TRBJ1-2
DNA: TGTGCCAGCAGTCTGGACAGGTCGGGATGGGGCTACACCTTC
CDR3: CASSLDRSGWGYTF

V: TRBV3-1/TRBV3-2
D: TRBD1
size: once
J: TRBJ1-5
DNA: TGTGCCAGCAGCCAAGACGGGACAGGGTCTCAGCCCCAGCATTTT
CDR3: CASSQDGTGSQPQHF

V: TRBV24-1
D: TRBD1
size: -
J: TRBJ2-1
DNA: TGTGCCACCAGTGACTCGGACAGGGGATTCAATGAGCAGTTCTTC
CDR3: CATSDSDRGFNEQFF

V: TRBV6-1
D: -
size: -
J: TRBJ1-5
DNA: TGTGCCAGCAGTGAAGCGGGGTTTACAGGGAGCAATCAGCCCCAGCATTTT
CDR3: CASSEAGFTGSNQPQHF

V: TRBV3-1/TRBV3-2
D: -
size: -
J: TRBJ1-4
DNA: TGTGCCAGCAGCCAAGATGGGGGCCCGAGCGGTGAAAAACTGTTTTTT
CDR3: CASSQDGGPSGEKLFF

V: TRBV9
D: TRBD1
size: -
J: TRBJ2-2
DNA: TGTGCCAGCAGCGTATCCGGGACAGGGGGTACCGGGGAGCTGTTTTTT
CDR3: CASSVSGTGGTGELFF

V: TRBV7-7
D: -
size: -
J: TRBJ2-5
DNA: TGTGCCAGCAGCTTAGTTCCCACTCTAGAGACCCAGTACTTC
CDR3: CASSLVPTLETQYF

V: TRBV18
D: -
size: -
J: TRBJ1-1
DNA: TGTGCCAGCTCACCGCCCGAGCGGGTGAACACTGAAGCTTTCTTT
CDR3: CASSPPERVNTEAFF

V: TRBV4-2
D: -
size: -
J: TRBJ1-5
DNA: TGTGCCAGCAGCCAAGCAGGGGCAGAAAATCAGCCCCAGCATTTT
CDR3: CASSQAGAENQPQHF

V: TRBV29-1
D: -
size: -
J: TRBJ2-3
DNA: TGCAGCGGTGGGAGCTTCGGGGAATATTTT
CDR3: CSGGSFGEYF

V: TRBV7-9
D: -
size: -
J: TRBJ1-2
DNA: TGTGCCAGCAGCCCAGGACAGCTCTATGGCTACACCTTC
CDR3: CASSPGQLYGYTF

V: TRBV3-1/TRBV3-2
D: -
size: -
J: TRBJ2-3
DNA: TGTGCCAGCAGCCCTAGACTCCCGGATACGCAGTATTTT
CDR3: CASSPRLPDTQYF

V: TRBV4-2
D: TRBD1
size: -
J: TRBJ1-1
DNA: TGTGCCAGCAGCCAAATGGACAGGGGCGGGAACACTGAAGCTTTCTTT
CDR3: CASSQMDRGGNTEAFF

V: TRBV7-8
D: -
size: -
J: TRBJ2-2
DNA: TGTGCCAGCAGCTTAGTCGTTCAGTCCACCGGGGAGCTGTTTTTT
CDR3: CASSLVVQSTGELFF

V: TRBV29-1
D: -
size: -
J: TRBJ1-2
DNA: TGCAGCGTTGTTGGGCGTGACTATGGCTACACCTTC
CDR3: CSVVGRDYGYTF

V: TRBV28
D: -
size: -
J: TRBJ1-2
DNA: TGTGCCAGCAGTACACACTCAGGGATTTATGGCTACACCTTC
CDR3: CASSTHSGIYGYTF

V: TRBV5-4
D: TRBD2
size: -
J: TRBJ2-3
DNA: TGTGCCAGCAGCTCCGGGACTAGCGGGGTAGTAGATACGCAGTATTTT
CDR3: CASSSGTSGVVDTQYF

V: TRBV6-1
D: TRBD1
size: -
J: TRBJ2-5
DNA: TGTGCCAGCAGTGAAATGGGACAGCAAGAGACCCAGTACTTC
CDR3: CASSEMGQQETQYF

V: TRBV19
D: TRBD2
size: -
J: TRBJ2-1
DNA: TGTGCCAGTAGTTTTGACGGGGGGGCTGTCAATGAGCAGTTCTTC
CDR3: CASSFDGGAVNEQFF

V: TRBV5-1
D: TRBD1
size: -
J: TRBJ1-2
DNA: TGCGCCAGCAGCCGGGGACAGGATTATGGCTACACCTTC
CDR3: CASSRGQDYGYTF

V: TRBV7-2
D: -
size: -
J: TRBJ2-1
DNA: TGTGCCAGCGGACTCGGACGTCATGAGCAGTTCTTC
CDR3: CASGLGRHEQFF

V: TRBV3-1/TRBV3-2
D: -
size: -
J: TRBJ1-1
DNA: TGTGCCAGCAGCCAAGGTTCAGGGCGGGAAGCTTTCTTT
CDR3: CASSQGSGREAFF

V: TRBV9
D: TRBD1
size: once
J: TRBJ1-4
DNA: TGTGCCAGCAGCCGTAGGGACAGAGCTATTAATGAAAAACTGTTTTTT
CDR3: CASSRRDRAINEKLFF

V: TRBV19
D: TRBD1
size: -
J: TRBJ2-2
DNA: TGTGCCAGTTTGCCGACAGGGACGACCGGGGAGCTGTTTTTT
CDR3: CASLPTGTTGELFF